The 30 T cell receptor beta chains reported below all come from one sample, sequenced in a study of CD4 T cells in relation to SARS-CoV-2 and coronaviruses. The method was immunoSEQ multiplex PCR; TCRdb's version includes in-frame clones alone and lacks a portion of them. The data show about 18,000 clones, 60% to 80% seen once. CD4+ T cells from unexposed donors were obtained before the COVID-19 pandemic (2011-2018). The cells were cultured for around ten days before CD4+ T cells were isolated. Antigen specificity for these receptors is unknown. Sequencing was done on a sample of CD4+ T cells from PBMCs, cultured in vitro. The receptors come from a human donor in good health.

The chain employs TRBV5-6 and TRBJ1-3, with 10 bases that match TRBD1. V trimming: 4 bases; J trimming: 1 base; junction bases outside the gene matches: 8. Germline V gene sequence: CDR1 SGHDT, CDR2 YYEEEE. This CDR3 has 17 amino acids. Here the CDR3 reads CASSLDGTGESGNTIYF. DNA of the CDR3: TGTGCCAGCAGCCTAGATGGGACAGGGGAATCTGGAAACACCATATATTTT.

The V call is TRBV5-4, the J call TRBJ1-1; the D is unclear. Trimming took 6 bases from V and 3 from J, leaving 21 bases between them. The germline gives CDR1 SGHNT, CDR2 YYREEE (reference sequence). The CDR3 has 16 residues. CDR3 sequence reads: CASTPRQGIRDTEAFF. The CDR3 DNA reads as TGTGCCAGCACACCTAGGCAAGGGATTCGGGACACTGAAGCTTTCTTT.

This clone was picked up one time. The chain couples TRBV15 to TRBJ2-5; 9 bases align to TRBD1. This CDR3 is built from 14 residues. V was pared by 3 bases and J by 5 bases, with 4 bases of the junction left unmatched. CDR1 is LNHNV and CDR2 is YYDKDF in the germline V gene (reference sequence). CDR3 residues: CATSRDRGLETQYF. The CDR3 nucleotides are TGTGCCACCAGCAGGGACAGGGGCCTTGAGACCCAGTACTTC.

This clone has just a few counts. This chain uses TRBV4-1 with TRBJ2-7, with D possibly being TRBD2 (6 bases). CDR3 length: 16 residues. CDR1 and CDR2 from the germline V gene are MGHRA and YSYEKL. Trimming took off 1 base at V and 5 bases at J, with 18 bases between the two ends. This CDR3 reads CASSQVAGTLGHEQYF. The CDR3 DNA is TGCGCCAGCAGCCAAGTCGCGGGAACCCTGGGGCACGAGCAGTACTTC.

The V gene is TRBV2, the J gene TRBJ1-1; D not resolved. Trimming left V 8 bases short and J 1 base short, with 11 bases between. The length of the CDR3 is 13 residues. Germline lookup yields CDR1 SNHLY and CDR2 FYNNEI. CDR3 DNA sequence: TGTGCCAGCTCAACCGCCAGGAACACTGAAGCTTTCTTT. This translates into CASSTARNTEAFF.

The gene calls are TRBV11-2 and TRBJ2-1, with 9 bases fitting TRBD1. J was trimmed by 6 bases and V by 5 bases; bases with no gene match: 5. The CDR3 spans 14 residues. Germline assignment: CDR1 SGHAT and CDR2 FQNNGV. CDR3 loop: CASSTQGASNEQFF. The CDR3 coding sequence is TGTGCCAGCAGCACACAGGGGGCAAGCAATGAGCAGTTCTTC.

This rearrangement joins TRBV6-6 to TRBJ2-3; 10 positions agree with TRBD2. With V trimmed by 5 bases and J by 0 bases, 8 bases remained unmatched. Germline-derived CDR1 and CDR2 are MNHNY and SVGAGI (reference sequence). This CDR3 has 17 amino acids. Written as DNA, the CDR3 is TGTGCCAGCAGTCAAAAGACGACTAGCGGGAGCACAGATACGCAGTATTTT. Protein sequence: CASSQKTTSGSTDTQYF.

The chain carries TRBV9 and TRBJ2-1; 13 bases agree with TRBD2. V was clipped by 9 bases and J by 5 bases; unmatched bases: 2. Germline V gene data show CDR1 as SGDLS and CDR2 as YYNGEE. The CDR3 length is 13 residues. The CDR3 nucleotides are TGTGCCACCGGGACTAGCGGGAACAATGAGCAGTTCTTC. Encoded protein: CATGTSGNNEQFF.

This clone turned up a few times. The V and J genes are TRBV14 and TRBJ1-3, with 8 bases fitting TRBD1. This CDR3 spans 13 amino acids. V trimming: 4 bases; J trimming: 4 bases; junction bases outside the gene matches: 0. Germline V lookup: CDR1 SGHDN, CDR2 FVKESK. The CDR3 DNA sequence: TGTGCCAGCAGCCGGGACAGGGGAAACACCATATATTTT. Protein: CASSRDRGNTIYF.

The chain is built from TRBV30 and TRBJ1-3, with 7 bases fitting TRBD1. The trim removed 4 bases at V and 0 bases at J, leaving 6 bases unmatched. The CDR3 is 15 residues long. Germline CDR1 and CDR2: GTSNPN and SVGIG (reference sequence). CDR3 DNA: TGTGCCTGGAATCCGGGGACAGCCTCTGGAAACACCATATATTTT. It specifies CAWNPGTASGNTIYF.

The V call is TRBV5-1, the J call TRBJ2-7; perhaps TRBD1 as D (5 bases). V gave up 4 bases and J gave up 2 bases, with 13 bases separating them. The CDR3 runs to 14 residues. From germline, CDR1 is SGHRS and CDR2 YFSETQ. CDR3: CASSPGHRTYEQYF. The CDR3 nucleotides read TGCGCCAGCAGCCCCGGGCACAGGACCTACGAGCAGTACTTC.

This CDR3 is CASSWGLADTGELFF. The CDR3 coding sequence is TGCGCCAGCAGCTGGGGACTAGCGGACACCGGGGAGCTGTTTTTT. V gene TRBV5-1 combines with J gene TRBJ2-2, with TRBD2 matching over 11 bases. The germline V gene encodes CDR1 SGHRS and CDR2 YFSETQ. The CDR3 contains 15 residues. The V segment lost 3 bases and the J segment 3 bases; nucleotides outside the gene matches: 1.

The chain uses TRBV5-1 and TRBJ2-5; D perhaps matches TRBD2 (5 bases). Per germline, CDR1 SGHRS and CDR2 YFSETQ. Trimming left V 4 bases short and J 1 base short, with 17 bases between. This CDR3 spans 16 amino acids. For the CDR3, the DNA is TGCGCCAGCAGCCGGAGGTCGGACTCCTTCCAAGAGACCCAGTACTTC. It yields the protein CASSRRSDSFQETQYF.

The chain combines TRBV19 with TRBJ2-1; D is undetermined. CDR3 length: 13 amino acids. Trimming shortened V by 8 bases and J by 2 bases, and 10 bases separated the two germline ends. The V gene's germline CDR1 is LNHDA and CDR2 SQIVND (reference sequence). CDR3 coding DNA: TGTGCCAGTCCCAGGCCCGCCTACAATGAGCAGTTCTTC. Protein product: CASPRPAYNEQFF. The full variable domain, completed using reference TRBV19 and TRBJ2-1, is DGGITQSPKYLFRKEGQNVTLSCEQNLNHDAMYWYRQDPGQGLRLIYYSQIVNDFQKGDIAEGYSVSREKKESFPLTVTSAQKNPTAFYLCASPRPAYNEQFFGPGTRLTVL.

The V call is TRBV25-1, the J call TRBJ1-1; D not resolved. The CDR3 has 12 residues. Germline V lookup: CDR1 MGHDK, CDR2 SYGVNS. Trimming removed 8 bases at V and 3 bases at J, with 10 bases between. In DNA form, the CDR3 reads TGTGCCAGCCAAGGTTGGGACACTGAAGCTTTCTTT. This codes for CASQGWDTEAFF.

The sample holds a few counts of this clone. V is TRBV4-2 and J is TRBJ1-5, with a possible D match to TRBD1 (6 bases). The germline gives CDR1 LGHNA, CDR2 YNFKEQ. There are 15 residues in the CDR3. V was pared by 3 bases and J by 5 bases, with 14 bases between. As DNA, the CDR3 is TGTGCCAGCAGCCAGGACAGCCAATTTGATCAGCCCCAGCATTTT. Translated, it gives CASSQDSQFDQPQHF.

The chain uses TRBV10-3 and TRBJ2-5; D uncertain. V lost 10 bases and J 4 bases, leaving 19 bases between the germline ends. This CDR3 region has 14 residues. Germline CDR1 reads ENHRY; CDR2 reads SYGVKD. The CDR3 spells CATQKGGQGETQYF. CDR3 bases: TGTGCCACCCAAAAAGGTGGGCAAGGAGAGACCCAGTACTTC.

The chain recombines TRBV6-4 with TRBJ2-5, with 8 bases identical to TRBD2. Germline trimming cut 3 bases from V and 1 base from J; bases unmatched to any gene: 4. The CDR3 runs to 15 residues. Looked up from germline, CDR1 is MRHNA and CDR2 is SNTAGT. CDR3: CASSELAGTQETQYF. The DNA of the CDR3 is TGTGCCAGCAGTGAATTAGCGGGAACCCAAGAGACCCAGTACTTC.

This chain links TRBV4-2 with TRBJ1-2, with D perhaps TRBD1 (6 bases). The CDR3 runs to 14 residues. Germline CDR1 LGHNA, CDR2 YNFKEQ. The ends were cut back, 5 bases at V and 4 bases at J, with 14 bases in the middle. As DNA, the CDR3 is TGTGCCAGCAGCGGAGGGGGATTTGTCTATGGCTACACCTTC. Amino acid sequence: CASSGGGFVYGYTF.

V gene TRBV7-6 combines with J gene TRBJ2-2; D remains ambiguous. The CDR3 extends over 14 amino acids. V lost 1 base to trimming and J lost 4 bases, with 7 bases between them. CDR1 and CDR2 from the germline V gene are SGHVS and FNYEAQ. CDR3 nucleotides: TGTGCCAGCAGCTTAGGTGGGATCACCGGGGAGCTGTTTTTT. Translated, it gives CASSLGGITGELFF.

The chain has TRBV15 and TRBJ2-2; TRBD1 might be the D (7 bases). The V end was cut by 1 base, the J end by 4 bases, with 10 bases between. Germline V gene data show CDR1 as LNHNV and CDR2 as YYDKDF (reference sequence). The CDR3 is 15 residues long. The CDR3 region is CATSRAQGGTGELFF. CDR3 nucleotides: TGTGCCACCAGCAGAGCGCAGGGGGGCACCGGGGAGCTGTTTTTT.

The rearrangement uses TRBV4-1 and TRBJ2-7; a possible D gene is TRBD1 (5 bases). Germline V gene sequence: CDR1 MGHRA, CDR2 YSYEKL. The ends were cut back, 0 bases at V and 0 bases at J, with 9 bases in the middle. The CDR3 runs to 15 residues. The CDR3 nucleotides are TGCGCCAGCAGCCAAGAAGACAGACTCTCCTACGAGCAGTACTTC. Protein product: CASSQEDRLSYEQYF.

This rearrangement joins TRBV30 to TRBJ1-4; 7 bases are a match to TRBD1. CDR3 size: 12 residues. From germline, CDR1 is GTSNPN and CDR2 SVGIG (reference sequence). The ends lost 4 bases at V and 8 bases at J; junction bases unmatched: 4. The CDR3 bases are TGTGCCTGGAAGGGGACAGCCGAAAAACTGTTTTTT. Translating gives CAWKGTAEKLFF.

V usage is TRBV5-4 and J usage is TRBJ1-2, with 7 bases identical to TRBD1. CDR3 length equals 12 residues. V was pared by 3 bases and J by 6 bases, with 2 bases of the junction left unmatched. Germline V gives CDR1 SGHNT, CDR2 YYREEE (reference sequence). DNA for the CDR3: TGTGCCAGCAGCTCCACAGGGGATGGCTACACCTTC. Its translation is CASSSTGDGYTF.

The gene calls are TRBV10-1 and TRBJ1-1; D might be TRBD1 (5 bases). There are 15 residues in the CDR3. Germline V gene sequence: CDR1 WNHNN, CDR2 SYGVQD (reference sequence). V lost 4 bases to trimming and J lost 0 bases, with 12 bases between them. This CDR3 is CASSVRRQMNTEAFF. As DNA, the CDR3 is TGCGCCAGCAGTGTCCGCCGACAGATGAACACTGAAGCTTTCTTT.

The chain joins TRBV3-1 (or the pseudogene TRBV3-2) to TRBJ1-1; tentatively, D is TRBD1 (5 bases). The CDR3 is made up of 14 amino acids. V was pared by 1 base and J by 2 bases, with 8 bases between. Germline CDR1 LGHDT, CDR2 YNNKEL (reference sequence). CDR3 sequence (DNA): TGTGCCAGCAGCCAAGGGGGCAGAAACACTGAAGCTTTCTTT. Translating gives CASSQGGRNTEAFF.

The CDR3, as DNA: TGTGCCAGCAGTGACTCCAGGCTAGGGGGAGTAGAGACCCAGTACTTC. The encoded protein is CASSDSRLGGVETQYF. This chain uses TRBV25-1 with TRBJ2-5; possible D gene TRBD1, 6 bases. Between the trimmed V and J ends, which lost 3 bases and 4 bases, there was a span of 18 bases. Germline V gene sequence: CDR1 MGHDK, CDR2 SYGVNS. The CDR3 is 16 amino acids.

J is TRBJ1-2 and V is TRBV19, with D possibly being TRBD1 (5 bases). V lost 3 bases and J 8 bases, leaving 19 bases between the germline ends. The CDR3 totals 15 residues. Germline loops: CDR1 LNHDA, CDR2 SQIVND (reference sequence). The CDR3: CASSIPLSSGFGYTF. The DNA of the CDR3 is TGTGCCAGTAGTATCCCGCTTTCCTCAGGGTTCGGCTACACCTTC.

This clone was seen once. The chain combines TRBV24-1 with TRBJ2-1, with a weak D call TRBD2 (6 bases). Germline CDR1 is KGHDR and CDR2 is SFDVKD. Trimming stripped 7 bases from V and 8 bases from J, with 14 bases between. The CDR3 is 13 residues long. CDR3 nucleotide sequence: TGTGCCACCAGGGAGGGAAGGTTTGATGAGCAGTTCTTC. The encoded protein is CATREGRFDEQFF.

The CDR3 spells CASSLSSGGYTF. The CDR3 nucleotides read TGTGCCAGCAGCTTAAGTTCTGGAGGCTACACCTTC. The chain combines TRBV7-9 with TRBJ1-2; D uncertain. Germline V gene sequence: CDR1 SEHNR, CDR2 FQNEAQ (reference sequence). CDR3 length: 12 amino acids. The V and J ends lost 2 bases and 8 bases respectively, with 9 bases between them.